This is a list of T cell receptor beta chains from one sample in a study of technical replicates of blood from several donors. Clones were read by immunoSEQ multiplex PCR, and TCRdb kept only the in-frame ones, dropping some. The table records 84,000 or so clones, just under 95% of them present only once. Sequences were obtained from T cells isolated from PBMCs. These receptors came from a human donor in good health. CDR3s include the opening cysteine and the closing phenylalanine or tryptophan. D genes are given only for firm matches. The size entry is marked missing in some rows and otherwise reads once, few, many or a size class.

>TRBJ1-2|-|TRBV6-5|16|-
CASSYSGGSSRYGYTF
TGTGCCAGCAGTTACTCTGGGGGGTCAAGCCGCTATGGCTACACCTTC
>TRBJ2-3|-|TRBV30|14|-
CAWSPGESTDTQYF
TGTGCCTGGAGTCCAGGGGAGAGCACAGATACGCAGTATTTT
>TRBJ1-1|-|TRBV29-1|13|-
CSSAEGRGTEAFF
TGCAGCTCCGCCGAAGGCAGGGGCACTGAAGCTTTCTTT
>TRBJ1-6|-|TRBV30|14|-
CAWSGSLYNSPLHF
TGTGCCTGGAGTGGTTCTCTCTATAATTCACCCCTCCACTTT
>TRBJ2-1|TRBD2|TRBV5-6|15|-
CASSLVAGVENEQFF
TGTGCCAGCAGCTTGGTAGCGGGAGTAGAAAATGAGCAGTTCTTC
>TRBJ1-5|-|TRBV2|12|-
CASREGGTPQHF
TGTGCCAGCAGGGAGGGGGGGACGCCCCAGCATTTT
>TRBJ1-2|TRBD1|TRBV7-9|19|-
CASTRAQGTGGNRNYGYTF
TGTGCCAGCACCCGCGCTCAAGGGACAGGGGGCAATCGGAACTATGGCTACACCTTC
>TRBJ2-1|-|TRBV27|14|once
CASSHSGTYNEQFF
TGTGCCAGCAGTCATAGCGGTACCTACAATGAGCAGTTCTTC
>TRBJ2-5|TRBD2|TRBV7-2|12|-
CASSLEREVQYF
TGTGCCAGCAGCCTCGAGCGGGAGGTACAGTACTTC
>TRBJ2-7|-|TRBV7-8|15|-
CASSLVRGMVYEQYF
TGTGCCAGCAGCTTAGTCAGGGGAATGGTCTACGAGCAGTACTTC
>TRBJ2-7|-|TRBV6-6|13|few
CASSLTSSREQYF
TGTGCCAGCAGCCTTACTAGTTCCCGCGAGCAGTACTTC
>TRBJ2-5|-|TRBV2|12|-
CARSGDGETQYF
TGTGCCAGGTCAGGGGATGGGGAGACCCAGTACTTC
>TRBJ2-1|TRBD2|TRBV5-1|20|-
CASSLALTSGNAFTLNEQFF
TGCGCCAGCAGCTTGGCCCTAACTAGCGGGAACGCCTTTACCCTCAATGAGCAGTTCTTC
>TRBJ2-5|-|TRBV28|13|-
CASSLDYQETQYF
TGTGCCAGCAGTTTGGACTACCAAGAGACCCAGTACTTC
>TRBJ2-3|-|TRBV15|14|-
CATSRDSTGDTQYF
TGTGCCACCAGCAGGGACAGCACCGGGGATACGCAGTATTTT
>TRBJ1-5|-|TRBV7-9|14|-
CASSPYSSNQPQHF
TGTGCCAGCAGCCCGTACAGTAGCAATCAGCCCCAGCATTTT
>TRBJ2-1|-|TRBV6-5|15|-
CATRAGPTWGNEQFF
TGTGCCACTCGAGCGGGCCCTACCTGGGGCAATGAGCAGTTCTTC
>TRBJ2-5|TRBD2|TRBV5-6|15|few
CASSLWTSGSQTQYF
TGTGCCAGCAGCTTGTGGACTAGCGGGAGCCAGACCCAGTACTTC